This TCR beta chain comes out of a study of blood T cell repertoires in COVID-19. Authors' data handling: Amplification of reference gene primers was used by the study to estimate nucleated cell counts. Produced via immunoSEQ multiplex PCR; TCRdb's table is partial and in-frame only. For V, J and clone size, that table is used; D and trimming come from the DNA. Among 200,000 to 250,000 clones, 84% were seen once, and the ten largest hold 1.8%. Participant reports of clinical history set cohort assignment. Donors in Cohort 3 counted as recovered after two negative PCRs, clearance, or symptom resolution. Material: PBMCs or T cells enriched from blood (not recorded which). The receptor comes from a man aged 55-75 years who had recovered from COVID-19.

The CDR3 coding sequence is TGTGCCAGCAGCCTACAGGGTCTGCATCAGCCCCAGCATTTT. This codes for CASSLQGLHQPQHF. This chain links TRBV3-1 (or the pseudogene TRBV3-2) with TRBJ1-5, with D perhaps TRBD1 (6 bases). Germline values: CDR1 LGHDT, CDR2 YNNKEL (reference sequence). V was cut by 4 bases and J by 5 bases, with 12 bases left in between. CDR3 length equals 14 residues.